These 5 T cell receptor beta chains originate from one sample sequenced in a study of shared clonotypes between healthy human individuals. TCRdb keeps only in-frame clones here, not all; method: immunoSEQ multiplex PCR. The profile shows about 1.1 million clones, 70% to 85% of them singletons. Sequencing used memory CD4+ T cells from PBMCs. Specified subset: CD45RA-negative fraction. The receptors shown here come from a man between 18 and 29 years old in good health. Some clones in this sample may be carry-over from other donors' samples.

This CDR3 reads CASSFGGAEAFF. Here the CDR3 DNA reads TGTGCCAGCAGTTTTGGGGGGGCAGAAGCTTTCTTT. The J gene is TRBJ1-1, the V gene TRBV27; maybe TRBD1 (6 bases). CDR3 length: 12 amino acids. Trimming took off 3 bases at V and 8 bases at J, with 10 bases between the two ends. From germline, CDR1 is MNHEY and CDR2 SMNVEV (reference sequence).

This clone was observed a few times. The sample has other DNA sequences that encode this CDR3 too. This chain links TRBV5-4 with TRBJ2-1; D not resolved. This CDR3 has 13 residues. V was clipped by 0 bases and J by 1 base, with 2 bases between them. CDR1 SGHNT and CDR2 YYREEE come from the germline V gene (reference sequence). The CDR3 sequence is CASSLDSYNEQFF. The CDR3 nucleotides are TGTGCCAGCAGCTTGGATTCCTACAATGAGCAGTTCTTC.

A note on this clone: This same CDR3 is encoded by further DNA sequences in the sample. The genes are TRBV18 and TRBJ1-3; no definite D call. Germline assignment: CDR1 KGHSH and CDR2 LQKENI. The CDR3 has 17 residues. V gave up 0 bases and J gave up 2 bases, with 14 bases separating them. CDR3 nucleotides: TGTGCCAGCTCACCACCTTCGGGTTCTGGCCCTGGAAACACCATATATTTT. This sequence encodes CASSPPSGSGPGNTIYF.

The rearrangement uses TRBV28 and TRBJ1-3; D possibly corresponds to TRBD1 (5 bases). CDR1 is MDHEN, CDR2 SYDVKM, per germline. Trimming left V 5 bases short and J 1 base short, with 9 bases between. CDR3 length: 14 residues. This chain's CDR3 is CASSRGGSGNTIYF. CDR3 bases: TGTGCCAGCAGTCGGGGGGGTTCTGGAAACACCATATATTTT.

This clone appeared once. The rearrangement uses TRBV7-3 and TRBJ2-3; 10 bases are shared with TRBD2. This CDR3 is 15 amino acids long. From germline, CDR1 is SGHTA and CDR2 FQGTGA. Germline trimming cut 2 bases from V and 3 bases from J; bases unmatched to any gene: 2. CDR3 coding DNA: TGTGCCAGCAGCTTATCTAGCGGGAGTACAGATACGCAGTATTTT. The encoded protein is CASSLSSGSTDTQYF.